These T cell receptor beta chains were read from a single sample in a study of CD8 T cells in Susac syndrome. TCRdb itself ran the immunoSEQ multiplex PCR reads through MiXCR, one entry per CDR3 protein. The sample consists of some 180,000 distinct CDR3 sequences, about 93% of them appearing once. What was sequenced was CD4+ T cells from PBMCs. These receptors were taken from a human donor with Susac syndrome. Both conserved end residues are part of each CDR3. A D gene is named only where the DNA matches it firmly. Some rows have no size entry. The others give once, few or many, or a class for an expanded clone.

CASLRTGYSNQPQHF,TGTGCCAGCCTTCGGACAGGGTATAGCAATCAGCCCCAGCATTTT,.,TRBJ1-5,TRBD1,TRBV6-2/TRBV6-3
CASSLSSGVYEQYF,TGTGCCAGCAGCTTATCCAGCGGAGTTTACGAGCAGTACTTC,.,TRBJ2-7,.,TRBV7-2
CSVEAGLAGGPGRETQYF,TGCAGCGTTGAAGCCGGACTAGCGGGGGGGCCTGGGCGGGAGACCCAGTACTTC,.,TRBJ2-5,TRBD2,TRBV29-1
CASSSLAAAFTDTQYF,TGTGCCAGCAGTAGTCTAGCGGCCGCCTTCACAGATACGCAGTATTTT,.,TRBJ2-3,TRBD2,TRBV12-3/TRBV12-4
CAWSATRGTYGYTF,TGTGCCTGGAGTGCCACGAGGGGAACCTATGGCTACACCTTC,.,TRBJ1-2,.,TRBV30
CASSSPDASTDPSLAGANVLTF,TGTGCCAGCAGCTCCCCTGACGCTTCCACGGACCCCTCTCTTGCTGGGGCCAACGTCCTGACTTTC,.,TRBJ2-6,.,TRBV11-2
CASSQPLAGMHNEQFF,TGCGCCAGCAGCCAACCACTAGCGGGGATGCACAATGAGCAGTTCTTC,.,TRBJ2-1,TRBD2,TRBV4-1
CASSPGQGGYGYTF,TGTGCCAGCAGCCCGGGACAGGGAGGCTATGGCTACACCTTC,.,TRBJ1-2,TRBD1,TRBV7-3
CSARDRDLDFLYGYTF,TGCAGTGCTAGAGATCGAGACCTCGACTTCCTCTATGGCTACACCTTC,.,TRBJ1-2,.,TRBV20-1
CASSSRSSGYTF,TGTGCCAGCAGTTCCCGTAGCAGCGGCTACACCTTC,.,TRBJ1-2,.,TRBV6-6
CASSQSGTAGEKLFF,TGTGCCAGCAGCCAATCCGGGACAGCCGGGGAAAAACTGTTTTTT,.,TRBJ1-4,TRBD1,TRBV3-1
CASSLGWETFLNTEAFF,TGTGCCAGCAGCTTAGGGTGGGAAACGTTCTTGAACACTGAAGCTTTCTTT,.,TRBJ1-1,.,TRBV11-2
CSAVEPTGRGYTF,TGCAGTGCTGTCGAGCCGACAGGGCGCGGCTACACCTTC,.,TRBJ1-2,TRBD1,TRBV20-1
CASSMGLAGSTDTQYF,TGTGCCAGCAGCATGGGACTAGCGGGAAGCACAGATACGCAGTATTTT,.,TRBJ2-3,TRBD2,TRBV7-2
CASSQTATEQYF,TGTGCCAGCAGCCAAACAGCGACCGAGCAGTACTTC,.,TRBJ2-7,.,TRBV3-1
CASEHSGPGAYYNSPLHF,TGTGCCAGCGAACATTCAGGGCCGGGGGCATACTATAATTCACCCCTCCACTTT,.,TRBJ1-6,.,TRBV27
CAWAGDRAANTEAFF,TGTGCCTGGGCCGGGGACAGGGCCGCGAACACTGAAGCTTTCTTT,.,TRBJ1-1,TRBD1,TRBV30
CSVDIGRPEGNEQFF,TGCAGCGTTGATATTGGCCGCCCGGAGGGCAATGAGCAGTTCTTC,.,TRBJ2-1,.,TRBV29-1
CASSSTPGTNYGYTF,TGCGCCAGCAGCTCCACCCCAGGGACCAACTATGGCTACACCTTC,.,TRBJ1-2,.,TRBV5-1
CASSRRPGGSGTGELFF,TGTGCCAGCAGTCGACGTCCGGGGGGAAGCGGCACCGGGGAGCTGTTTTTT,.,TRBJ2-2,TRBD2,TRBV3-1
CSSTGLAGEKQFF,TGCAGCTCCACTGGACTAGCGGGAGAGAAGCAGTTCTTC,.,TRBJ2-1,TRBD2,TRBV29-1
CSALGETQYF,TGCAGTGCTTTAGGAGAGACCCAGTACTTC,few,TRBJ2-5,.,TRBV20-1
CSALSNRDLAKNIQYF,TGCAGTGCCCTCAGTAATAGGGACCTAGCCAAAAACATTCAGTACTTC,.,TRBJ2-4,.,TRBV20-1
CASRPDTNYGYTF,TGTGCCAGCAGGCCGGACACAAACTATGGCTACACCTTC,.,TRBJ1-2,.,TRBV6-4
CSARDLGQGADTQYF,TGCAGTGCTAGAGACCTGGGACAGGGAGCAGATACGCAGTATTTT,.,TRBJ2-3,TRBD1,TRBV20-1
CASSHLRTGINEQFF,TGTGCCAGCAGCCATCTTCGGACAGGCATCAATGAGCAGTTCTTC,.,TRBJ2-1,TRBD1,TRBV3-1
CSVLDRADYGYTF,TGCAGCGTTCTGGACAGGGCGGACTATGGCTACACCTTC,.,TRBJ1-2,TRBD1,TRBV29-1
CASSRTSGNYEQYF,TGTGCCAGCAGCCGGACTAGCGGTAACTACGAGCAGTACTTC,few,TRBJ2-7,TRBD2,TRBV12-3/TRBV12-4
CASSQGDRGPGVQHF,TGTGCCAGCAGCCAAGGCGACAGGGGGCCAGGTGTCCAGCATTTT,once,TRBJ1-5,TRBD1,TRBV3-1
CASSGGASSSDEQYF,TGTGCCAGCAGCGGAGGGGCGTCGAGTTCCGACGAGCAGTACTTC,.,TRBJ2-7,.,TRBV7-2
CSASSLAGGDNEQFF,TGCAGTGCTAGTTCACTAGCGGGAGGGGACAATGAGCAGTTCTTC,.,TRBJ2-1,TRBD2,TRBV20-1